Listed below are T cell receptor beta chains from one sample, sequenced in a study of post-analysis software for immune sequencing data. TCRdb reprocessed the PCR reads with MiXCR, giving one entry per CDR3 protein. The repertoire holds fewer than 850,000 distinct CDR3 sequences, with about 27% as singletons. Specimen: blood. The receptors derive from a girl under 18 with multiple sclerosis. Both conserved end residues are part of each CDR3. Each record gives: clone size, D gene, V gene, J gene, CDR3 protein, CDR3 DNA. The D gene is left open where the match is weak. Some rows mark clone size as missing; the rest say once, few, many or name a class of expanded clone.

clone_size: .; d_call: .; v_call: TRBV10-3; j_call: TRBJ2-3; cdr3_aa: CAIRPSTDTQYF; cdr3_nt: TGTGCCATCAGACCCTCCACAGATACGCAGTATTTT
clone_size: .; d_call: TRBD2; v_call: TRBV18; j_call: TRBJ2-5; cdr3_aa: CASSRGTSVLFETQYF; cdr3_nt: TGTGCCAGCTCACGCGGGACTAGCGTACTCTTTGAGACCCAGTACTTC
clone_size: .; d_call: TRBD2; v_call: TRBV4-3; j_call: TRBJ2-1; cdr3_aa: CASSQVALAGGLYEQFF; cdr3_nt: TGCGCCAGCAGCCAAGTAGCACTAGCGGGAGGTCTATATGAGCAGTTCTTC
clone_size: few; d_call: TRBD1; v_call: TRBV5-1; j_call: TRBJ1-1; cdr3_aa: CASSLRTNRGNTEAFF; cdr3_nt: TGCGCCAGCAGCTTGCGGACCAACAGGGGGAACACTGAAGCTTTCTTT
clone_size: .; d_call: .; v_call: TRBV11-3; j_call: TRBJ2-5; cdr3_aa: CASSLGRHNEQYF; cdr3_nt: TGTGCCAGCAGCTTAGGACGACACAATGAGCAGTACTTC
clone_size: few; d_call: .; v_call: TRBV9; j_call: TRBJ2-5; cdr3_aa: CASSVGRLQETQYF; cdr3_nt: TGTGCCAGCAGCGTAGGACGTCTACAAGAGACCCAGTACTTC
clone_size: many; d_call: .; v_call: TRBV5-1; j_call: TRBJ2-5; cdr3_aa: CASFGSYQETQYF; cdr3_nt: TGCGCCAGCTTTGGGAGCTACCAAGAGACCCAGTACTTC
clone_size: .; d_call: .; v_call: TRBV7-9; j_call: TRBJ2-1; cdr3_aa: CASSGNRLQNYNEQFF; cdr3_nt: TGTGCCAGCAGCGGGAACAGGCTACAGAACTACAATGAGCAGTTCTTC
clone_size: few; d_call: TRBD1; v_call: TRBV25-1; j_call: TRBJ2-3; cdr3_aa: CASSDIRDRGGSDTQYF; cdr3_nt: TGTGCCAGCAGTGACATCCGGGACAGGGGGGGATCAGATACGCAGTATTTT
clone_size: few; d_call: .; v_call: TRBV10-3; j_call: TRBJ1-2; cdr3_aa: CAISESTGNYGYTF; cdr3_nt: TGTGCCATCAGTGAGTCGACAGGAAACTATGGCTACACCTTC
clone_size: many; d_call: .; v_call: TRBV3-1; j_call: TRBJ2-7; cdr3_aa: CASSQAQAGEQYF; cdr3_nt: TGTGCCAGCAGCCAAGCACAGGCTGGGGAGCAGTACTTC
clone_size: few; d_call: .; v_call: TRBV20-1; j_call: TRBJ1-1; cdr3_aa: CSAEQGEAFF; cdr3_nt: TGCAGTGCAGAGCAGGGGGAAGCTTTCTTT
clone_size: .; d_call: .; v_call: TRBV12-3/TRBV12-4; j_call: TRBJ1-2; cdr3_aa: CASRSGGYGHTF; cdr3_nt: TGTGCCAGCCGTTCGGGGGGGTATGGCCACACCTTC
clone_size: .; d_call: .; v_call: TRBV4-1; j_call: TRBJ1-5; cdr3_aa: CASSHTGSNQPQHF; cdr3_nt: TGCGCCAGCAGCCACACGGGAAGCAATCAGCCCCAGCATTTT
clone_size: few; d_call: .; v_call: TRBV4-1; j_call: TRBJ1-6; cdr3_aa: CASSLPRTDLLNSPLHF; cdr3_nt: TGCGCCAGCAGCCTCCCCCGAACGGATCTGTTGAATTCACCCCTCCACTTT
clone_size: few; d_call: .; v_call: TRBV27; j_call: TRBJ2-5; cdr3_aa: CASSFRRDLQETQYF; cdr3_nt: TGTGCCAGCAGTTTCAGGCGGGATCTCCAAGAGACCCAGTACTTC
clone_size: .; d_call: TRBD2; v_call: TRBV10-3; j_call: TRBJ2-3; cdr3_aa: CAIRTLAGGGTDTQYF; cdr3_nt: TGTGCCATCAGGACCCTAGCGGGAGGAGGCACAGATACGCAGTATTTT
clone_size: .; d_call: .; v_call: TRBV5-1; j_call: TRBJ2-1; cdr3_aa: CASSWGGARINYSYNEQFF; cdr3_nt: TGCGCCAGCAGCTGGGGGGGGGCCCGAATAAATTACTCCTACAATGAGCAGTTCTTC
clone_size: .; d_call: .; v_call: TRBV20-1; j_call: TRBJ1-4; cdr3_aa: CSASPGNEKLFF; cdr3_nt: TGCAGTGCTAGCCCGGGGAATGAAAAACTGTTTTTT
clone_size: .; d_call: .; v_call: TRBV7-2; j_call: TRBJ1-2; cdr3_aa: CASSLDTGKERGYTF; cdr3_nt: TGTGCCAGCAGCTTAGACACAGGGAAGGAGCGAGGCTACACCTTC
clone_size: .; d_call: TRBD1; v_call: TRBV5-8; j_call: TRBJ2-5; cdr3_aa: CASSLAPRTGGMGETQYF; cdr3_nt: TGTGCCAGCAGCTTGGCCCCACGGACAGGGGGAATGGGAGAGACCCAGTACTTC
clone_size: few; d_call: TRBD1; v_call: TRBV6-5; j_call: TRBJ1-1; cdr3_aa: CASSSHPGTVGTEAFF; cdr3_nt: TGTGCCAGCAGTTCACACCCCGGGACAGTGGGCACTGAAGCTTTCTTT
clone_size: few; d_call: .; v_call: TRBV4-3; j_call: TRBJ2-7; cdr3_aa: CASSRDVSALYEQYF; cdr3_nt: TGCGCCAGCAGCCGCGACGTGTCAGCATTATACGAGCAGTACTTT
clone_size: .; d_call: .; v_call: TRBV12-3/TRBV12-4; j_call: TRBJ1-6; cdr3_aa: CASSPWRYNSPLHF; cdr3_nt: TGTGCCAGCAGTCCCTGGAGGTATAATTCACCCCTCCACTTT
clone_size: .; d_call: TRBD2; v_call: TRBV3-1; j_call: TRBJ2-2; cdr3_aa: CASSQEGLAGEDTGELFF; cdr3_nt: TGTGCCAGCAGCCAAGAGGGACTAGCGGGAGAGGACACCGGGGAGCTGTTTTTT
clone_size: .; d_call: .; v_call: TRBV15; j_call: TRBJ2-3; cdr3_aa: CATSRDNEETDTQYF; cdr3_nt: TGTGCCACCAGCAGAGATAATGAGGAGACAGATACGCAGTATTTT
clone_size: .; d_call: TRBD2; v_call: TRBV20-1; j_call: TRBJ2-5; cdr3_aa: CSAPRVTSGRGSGQYF; cdr3_nt: TGCAGTGCCCCCCGTGTGACTAGCGGCAGAGGATCGGGGCAGTACTTC
clone_size: .; d_call: .; v_call: TRBV4-2; j_call: TRBJ2-3; cdr3_aa: CASSQDRGRPDTQYF; cdr3_nt: TGTGCCAGCAGCCAAGATAGAGGGCGGCCAGATACGCAGTATTTT
clone_size: few; d_call: .; v_call: TRBV20-1; j_call: TRBJ2-5; cdr3_aa: CSTSGLRQETQYF; cdr3_nt: TGCAGTACAAGTGGCCTCCGGCAAGAGACCCAGTACTTC
clone_size: .; d_call: .; v_call: TRBV12-3/TRBV12-4; j_call: TRBJ1-1; cdr3_aa: CASSQRQAQDTEAFF; cdr3_nt: TGTGCCAGCAGTCAGAGACAGGCCCAAGACACTGAAGCTTTCTTT
clone_size: .; d_call: .; v_call: TRBV20-1; j_call: TRBJ2-7; cdr3_aa: CSAIRDGTYEQYF; cdr3_nt: TGCAGTGCCATCAGGGACGGGACCTACGAGCAGTACTTC
clone_size: few; d_call: TRBD1; v_call: TRBV5-6; j_call: TRBJ2-1; cdr3_aa: CASSFGQVLNNEQFF; cdr3_nt: TGTGCCAGCAGCTTCGGACAGGTCCTAAACAATGAGCAGTTCTTC
clone_size: .; d_call: TRBD2; v_call: TRBV3-1; j_call: TRBJ2-1; cdr3_aa: CASRQTSGSLYEQFF; cdr3_nt: TGTGCCAGCAGGCAGACTAGCGGGAGTTTGTATGAGCAGTTCTTC
clone_size: .; d_call: .; v_call: TRBV20-1; j_call: TRBJ1-5; cdr3_aa: CSASFPQGGPQHF; cdr3_nt: TGCAGTGCTAGTTTCCCACAGGGCGGGCCCCAGCATTTT
clone_size: .; d_call: .; v_call: TRBV5-1; j_call: TRBJ1-1; cdr3_aa: CASSPVGGLNTEAFF; cdr3_nt: TGCGCCAGCAGCCCCGTGGGGGGATTGAACACTGAAGCTTTCTTT
clone_size: few; d_call: TRBD2; v_call: TRBV2; j_call: TRBJ2-1; cdr3_aa: CASSETGGPIGEQFF; cdr3_nt: TGTGCCAGCAGTGAAACGGGAGGGCCAATTGGAGAGCAGTTCTTC
clone_size: .; d_call: .; v_call: TRBV5-8; j_call: TRBJ1-5; cdr3_aa: CASSLEQSGGASNQPQHF; cdr3_nt: TGTGCCAGCAGCTTGGAACAGAGTGGAGGGGCGAGCAATCAGCCCCAGCATTTT
clone_size: few; d_call: .; v_call: TRBV5-1; j_call: TRBJ1-1; cdr3_aa: CASSIGRANTEAFF; cdr3_nt: TGCGCCAGCAGCATCGGACGGGCGAACACTGAAGCTTTCTTT
clone_size: .; d_call: TRBD2; v_call: TRBV28; j_call: TRBJ2-5; cdr3_aa: CASKNSGGTWGTQYF; cdr3_nt: TGTGCCAGCAAAAACAGCGGGGGGACCTGGGGGACCCAGTACTTC
clone_size: few; d_call: TRBD2; v_call: TRBV20-1; j_call: TRBJ2-1; cdr3_aa: CSAPGLAGSNEQFF; cdr3_nt: TGCAGTGCCCCGGGACTAGCGGGGTCAAATGAGCAGTTCTTC
clone_size: .; d_call: TRBD1; v_call: TRBV5-1; j_call: TRBJ2-1; cdr3_aa: CASSSDRGIEQFF; cdr3_nt: TGCGCCAGCAGTTCCGACAGGGGTATTGAGCAGTTCTTC
clone_size: .; d_call: .; v_call: TRBV4-1; j_call: TRBJ1-5; cdr3_aa: CASSQFELGSNQPQHF; cdr3_nt: TGCGCCAGCAGCCAATTTGAGTTGGGGAGCAATCAGCCCCAGCATTTT
clone_size: .; d_call: TRBD2; v_call: TRBV5-1; j_call: TRBJ2-1; cdr3_aa: CASSWTSGVYNEQFF; cdr3_nt: TGCGCCAGCAGCTGGACTAGTGGGGTTTACAATGAGCAGTTCTTC
clone_size: .; d_call: TRBD1; v_call: TRBV15; j_call: TRBJ1-2; cdr3_aa: CATSRRLGQNYGYTF; cdr3_nt: TGTGCCACCAGCCGACGGCTGGGACAGAACTATGGCTACACCTTC
clone_size: .; d_call: .; v_call: TRBV5-4; j_call: TRBJ2-1; cdr3_aa: CASSSFGGTSEQFF; cdr3_nt: TGTGCCAGCAGCTCCTTTGGGGGAACGTCTGAGCAGTTCTTC
clone_size: .; d_call: TRBD1; v_call: TRBV20-1; j_call: TRBJ1-4; cdr3_aa: CSARKGDRVPINEKLFF; cdr3_nt: TGCAGTGCTAGAAAGGGGGACAGGGTTCCCATTAATGAAAAACTGTTTTTT
clone_size: many; d_call: TRBD2; v_call: TRBV7-9; j_call: TRBJ2-5; cdr3_aa: CASSLGSSGTQETQYF; cdr3_nt: TGTGCCAGCAGCTTGGGAAGTAGCGGGACACAAGAGACCCAGTACTTC